Sequencing of this T cell receptor (beta chain) was carried out in a study of CD8 T cells in ankylosing spondylitis. MiXCR, applied by TCRdb to the 5' RACE reads, yields one record per CDR3 protein. Of 200,000 to 250,000 distinct CDR3 sequences listed, more than 25% are singletons. Germline V gene sequence: CDR1 DFQATT, CDR2 SNEGSKA (reference sequence). V was clipped by 7 bases and J by 6 bases, with 18 bases between them. The CDR3 length is 13 residues. Concerning this clonotype itself: Its target is unknown.

Notes on the study in general: Reactive arthritis synovial fluid and blood previously showed some of these motif variants. Seemingly characteristic of ankylosing spondylitis blood was a TCR beta motif consisting of under 10 highly homologous variants.

The genes are TRBV20-1 and TRBJ2-5; the D gene is possibly TRBD1 (5 bases). This TCR came from a male donor with ankylosing spondylitis or in good health (not recorded which). Source material: blood, either unsorted or a sorted T cell fraction (not recorded which). CDR3 in DNA: TGCAGTGGCCCCCCGGACACACTCCAGACCCAGTACTTC. This sequence encodes CSGPPDTLQTQYF.